A selection of T cell receptor beta chains follows, all from one sample in a study of cytomegalovirus exposure and HLA in healthy donors. The repertoire was sequenced with immunoSEQ multiplex PCR; TCRdb's copy has only in-frame clones and lacks some. The table lists about 160,000 clones, 75% to 80% of them singletons. The sample consisted of PBMCs. All receptors come from a woman aged 45-65 years in good health and CMV-seropositive. The conserved cysteine and the conserved F or W are not part of the CDR3 here. Clone sizes are given selectively: once, few, many, or a class where the clone is expanded.

CDR3aa,j_gene,v_gene,abundance
ASSLDSYNEQF,TRBJ2-1,TRBV19,-
ASSLAQGPTYEQY,TRBJ2-7,TRBV11-1,-
ASSPYGAGGVYTQY,TRBJ2-3,TRBV25-1,-
ASRSMWAGANTEAF,TRBJ1-1,TRBV11-2,-
ASSLGQSPINEQF,TRBJ2-1,TRBV11-3,-
ASSPTQGFTEAF,TRBJ1-1,TRBV4-1,few
ASSQGLAYNEQF,TRBJ2-1,TRBV7-2,-
ASSKTGQGANYGYT,TRBJ1-2,TRBV21-1,-
ASSGRTGYTEAF,TRBJ1-1,TRBV2,-
SVDLGQGGSDTQY,TRBJ2-3,TRBV29-1,-
AISPGTSGGGTGELF,TRBJ2-2,TRBV10-3,-
ASSLRQGASYEQY,TRBJ2-7,TRBV28,-
ASSLRAGLTGELF,TRBJ2-2,TRBV9,-
ASSVGQGTDTQY,TRBJ2-3,TRBV6-4,-
ASPRGPYTGELF,TRBJ2-2,TRBV6-1,-
AISETGTGSNEQY,TRBJ2-7,TRBV10-3,-